The 24 T cell receptor beta chains reported below all come from one sample, sequenced in a study of blood T cell repertoires in COVID-19. Repertoires were generated with immunoSEQ multiplex PCR, while TCRdb's copy carries only in-frame clones and drops some. The sample contains some 100,000 clones, around 90% of which appear only once. Sequences were obtained from peripheral blood. These receptor sequences come from a human donor in a cohort sampled during active COVID-19.

The V call is TRBV7-2, the J call TRBJ1-4; D is perhaps TRBD1 (5 bases). The V end was cut by 2 bases, the J end by 8 bases, with 12 bases between. The CDR3 totals 14 residues. Germline V gives CDR1 SGHTA, CDR2 FQGNSA. In DNA, the CDR3 is TGTGCCAGCAGCTTATTCGGGGCGGGGGAAAAACTGTTTTTT. Its translation: CASSLFGAGEKLFF.

This clone was recorded only once. V and J are TRBV30 and TRBJ2-3; 7 nucleotides line up with TRBD1. After removal of 1 base from V and 0 bases from J, the junction contained 4 bases not matched to a gene. This CDR3 is 15 amino acids long. The germline V gene encodes CDR1 GTSNPN and CDR2 SVGIG (reference sequence). The CDR3 here is CAWSGPGQSTDTQYF. CDR3 nucleotides: TGTGCCTGGAGTGGACCGGGACAGAGCACAGATACGCAGTATTTT. Combining the CDR3 with reference TRBV30 and TRBJ2-3 gives the whole variable domain SQTIHQWPATLVQPVGSPLSLECTVEGTSNPNLYWYRQAAGRGLQLLFYSVGIGQISSEVPQNLSASRPQDRQFILSSKKLLLSDSGFYLCAWSGPGQSTDTQYFGPGTRLTVL.

The chain links TRBV6-5 to TRBJ1-1; D is undetermined. Germline V CDR1 and CDR2: MNHEY, SVGAGI. This CDR3 contains 13 residues. Trimming removed 6 bases from V and 1 base from J, with 9 bases in between. CDR3 DNA sequence: TGTGCCAGCAGCCCCGTCCCGAACACTGAAGCTTTCTTT. Its translation is CASSPVPNTEAFF.

The CDR3 bases are TGTGCCAGTAGAGTAGACAGGGCTACGGAAAAACTGTTTTTT. Amino acids: CASRVDRATEKLFF. J is TRBJ1-4 and V is TRBV19; TRBD1 matches at 7 bases. With V trimmed by 6 bases and J by 8 bases, 9 bases remained unmatched. Germline lookup yields CDR1 LNHDA and CDR2 SQIVND (reference sequence). This CDR3 spans 14 amino acids.

Concerning this clone: A read error may produce the germline difference seen at one junction end. The chain couples TRBV6-5 to TRBJ2-7; 9 nucleotides align to TRBD1. Germline V gene lookup returns CDR1 MNHEY and CDR2 SVGAGI. The CDR3 is made up of 14 amino acids. The DNA for the CDR3 is TGTGCCAGCCTAGGGACAGGGCACTCCAACGAGCAGTACTTC. Translated, it gives CASLGTGHSNEQYF.

The chain recombines TRBV3-1 (or the pseudogene TRBV3-2) with TRBJ2-3; TRBD2 matches 12 bases. CDR1 is LGHDT, CDR2 YNNKEL, per germline (reference sequence). The CDR3 runs 18 residues. After removal of 0 bases from V and 7 bases from J, the junction contained 11 bases not matched to a gene. CDR3 residues: CASSQDQRLAGGRYTQYF. In DNA, the CDR3 is TGTGCCAGCAGCCAAGATCAGCGGCTAGCGGGGGGGCGGTATACGCAGTATTTT.

Only one count was recorded for this clone. V and J are TRBV25-1 and TRBJ1-1, with TRBD1 matching over 8 bases. From germline, CDR1 is MGHDK and CDR2 SYGVNS. With 2 bases clipped from V and 11 bases from J, the junction kept 10 bases outside the gene matches. The CDR3 is 14 amino acids. This chain's CDR3 is CASSEPGGPMSAFF. In nucleotides, the CDR3 is TGTGCCAGCAGTGAACCAGGGGGCCCAATGTCTGCTTTCTTT.

V gene TRBV28 combines with J gene TRBJ1-6; 8 bases align to TRBD1. The CDR3 has 17 amino acids. Trimming took 5 bases from V and 5 from J; bases not matched to a gene: 11. In germline, CDR1 is MDHEN, CDR2 SYDVKM. CDR3: CASSTIGQGRNNSPLHF. The CDR3 DNA reads TGTGCCAGCAGTACCATTGGACAGGGAAGAAATAATTCACCCCTCCACTTT.

V and J are TRBV28 and TRBJ2-5; 11 nucleotides align to TRBD2. Trimming removed 6 bases from V and 7 bases from J; junction bases left unmatched: 16. The germline V gene encodes CDR1 MDHEN and CDR2 SYDVKM. The CDR3 is 17 amino acids. The CDR3 protein is CASSLIRRTSGSGTQYF. CDR3 nucleotides: TGTGCCAGCAGCCTTATCAGGAGGACTAGCGGGTCCGGGACCCAGTACTTC.

The CDR3 region is CASSTARGNYGYTF. Here the CDR3 DNA reads TGTGCCAGTAGTACCGCCAGGGGGAATTATGGCTACACCTTC. This chain links TRBV19 with TRBJ1-2; 7 bases match TRBD1. Trimming at V came to 4 bases and at J to 5 bases, leaving 7 bases not matched to a gene. This CDR3 spans 14 amino acids. The germline V gene encodes CDR1 LNHDA and CDR2 SQIVND (reference sequence).

The CDR3, as DNA: TGTGCCAGCATTTTCGGACTAGCAACGGCAGATACGCAGTATTTT. It translates to CASIFGLATADTQYF. V is TRBV2 and J is TRBJ2-3; 8 bases align to TRBD2. CDR3 size: 15 residues. Germline assignment: CDR1 SNHLY and CDR2 FYNNEI. V gave up 7 bases and J gave up 4 bases; unmatched junction bases: 10.

The chain recombines TRBV27 with TRBJ1-5; 8 bases are a match to TRBD1. CDR1 and CDR2 from the germline V gene are MNHEY and SMNVEV (reference sequence). Germline trimming cut 7 bases from V and 6 bases from J; bases unmatched to any gene: 5. The CDR3 has 13 amino acids. The DNA of the CDR3 is TGTGCCAGCAAACCAGGGGGCAGTCAGCCCCAGCATTTT. Amino acid sequence: CASKPGGSQPQHF.

The rearrangement joins TRBV12-5 to TRBJ1-6; TRBD1 might be the D (5 bases). Germline lookup yields CDR1 LGHNT and CDR2 FRNRAP. With 6 bases removed from V and 4 bases from J, the gap between germline ends came to 10 bases. The CDR3 consists of 14 residues. Here the CDR3 reads CASGGGLYNSPLHF. Written as DNA, the CDR3 is TGTGCTAGTGGCGGGGGACTATATAATTCACCCCTCCACTTT. The whole variable domain, remainder taken from reference TRBV12-5 and TRBJ1-6, is DARVTQTPRHKVTEMGQEVTMRCQPILGHNTVFWYRQTMMQGLELLAYFRNRAPLDDSGMPKDRFSAEMPDATLATLKIQPSEPRDSAVYFCASGGGLYNSPLHFGNGTRLTVT.

This chain joins TRBV4-1 and TRBJ2-2; 10 nucleotides line up with TRBD1. The V gene end was trimmed by 4 bases and the J gene end by 6 bases; junction bases not matched to a gene: 8. This CDR3 comprises 16 residues. Germline-derived CDR1 and CDR2 are MGHRA and YSYEKL. CDR3 in amino acids: CASSRAYGQGAGELFF. CDR3 DNA sequence: TGCGCCAGCAGCCGAGCCTACGGACAGGGGGCCGGGGAGCTGTTTTTT.

The rearrangement joins TRBV19 to TRBJ2-2; the match to TRBD1 covers 7 bases. Germline CDR1 LNHDA, CDR2 SQIVND (reference sequence). The J segment lost 0 bases and the V segment lost 3 bases, leaving 4 bases of the junction unmatched. This CDR3 comprises 16 residues. CDR3 sequence (DNA): TGTGCCAGTAGTATTCGCAGGGGGACGAACACCGGGGAGCTGTTTTTT. Amino acid sequence: CASSIRRGTNTGELFF.

The chain joins TRBV19 to TRBJ2-3, with 9 bases matching TRBD1. This CDR3 comprises 13 residues. Germline CDR1 reads LNHDA; CDR2 reads SQIVND (reference sequence). With V trimmed by 11 bases and J by 2 bases, 5 bases remained unmatched. CDR3 amino acids: CALRDRVTDTQYF. As DNA, the CDR3 is TGTGCCCTCCGGGACAGGGTCACAGATACGCAGTATTTT.

This clone showed up just once. The V and J genes are TRBV5-5 and TRBJ2-5; D possibly corresponds to TRBD1 (5 bases). This CDR3 contains 12 residues. V was shortened by 3 bases and J by 5 bases, with 8 bases between the two germline ends. From germline, CDR1 is SGHKS and CDR2 YYEKEE (reference sequence). CDR3 amino acids: CASSWAGETQYF. DNA for the CDR3: TGTGCCAGCAGCTGGGCAGGGGAGACCCAGTACTTC.

This clone was detected only once. The chain joins TRBV10-2 to TRBJ2-2, with 8 bases fitting TRBD1. Germline-derived CDR1 and CDR2 are WSHSY and SAAADI. The CDR3 covers 14 residues. Germline trimming cut 5 bases from V and 4 bases from J; bases unmatched to any gene: 3. The CDR3 protein is CASSKQGGTGELFF. For the CDR3, the DNA is TGCGCCAGCAGTAAACAGGGGGGCACCGGGGAGCTGTTTTTT.

The count of this clone is one. The chain recombines TRBV7-9 with TRBJ1-1; TRBD1 is a possible D gene (5 bases). Germline CDR1 SEHNR, CDR2 FQNEAQ (reference sequence). The CDR3 length is 14 residues. V was cut by 6 bases and J by 0 bases, with 11 bases left in between. This chain's CDR3 is CASRWGRMNTEAFF. For the CDR3, the DNA is TGTGCCAGCAGGTGGGGGAGGATGAACACTGAAGCTTTCTTT.

V gene TRBV19 combines with J gene TRBJ2-1, with D uncertain. Germline V gene sequence: CDR1 LNHDA, CDR2 SQIVND (reference sequence). Trimming cost V 3 bases and J 0 bases, with 12 bases left between them. CDR3 length equals 16 residues. CDR3: CASSISRGSSYNEQFF. CDR3 bases: TGTGCCAGTAGTATTTCTCGCGGCAGCTCCTACAATGAGCAGTTCTTC.

Only a few counts were recorded for this clone. The CDR3 here is CASSTGGGSNQPQHF. Written as DNA, the CDR3 is TGTGCCAGCAGCACAGGGGGGGGCTCCAATCAGCCCCAGCATTTT. The chain combines TRBV5-6 with TRBJ1-5; 8 bases fit TRBD1. The germline CDR1 and CDR2 sequences are SGHDT and YYEEEE. The V gene end was trimmed by 4 bases and the J gene end by 3 bases; junction bases not matched to a gene: 6. This CDR3 has 15 amino acids.

This clone was seen only a few times. The V and J genes are TRBV2 and TRBJ2-7, with a possible D match to TRBD1 (6 bases). V lost 6 bases to trimming and J lost 3 bases, with 12 bases between them. The CDR3 totals 13 residues. CDR1 is SNHLY, CDR2 FYNNEI, per germline. The CDR3 reads CASRNRDGYEQYF. DNA of the CDR3: TGTGCCAGCAGGAACAGGGACGGCTACGAGCAGTACTTC.

V and J are TRBV7-3 and TRBJ2-1; TRBD2 agrees at 7 bases. Germline V lookup: CDR1 SGHTA, CDR2 FQGTGA. The CDR3 covers 16 residues. Trimming removed 4 bases from V and 0 bases from J; junction bases left unmatched: 6. CDR3 DNA: TGTGCCAGCAGCTACCGGGGAGGGAGCTCCTACAATGAGCAGTTCTTC. This translates into CASSYRGGSSYNEQFF.

This clone appeared once. The J gene is TRBJ1-2, the V gene TRBV10-3, with TRBD1 identical over 9 bases. This CDR3 has 16 residues. The V gene end was trimmed by 4 bases and the J gene end by 5 bases; junction bases not matched to a gene: 11. Germline CDR1 reads ENHRY; CDR2 reads SYGVKD. The CDR3 DNA follows: TGTGCCATCAGTGGGGGACAGGGAAAGAGGAGATATGGCTACACCTTC. Its protein is CAISGGQGKRRYGYTF.